This TCR beta chain stems from a study of beta chain features in type 1 diabetes. Study observations and caveats: The influence of HLA type on TCRB rearrangement stayed undetermined. Among type 1 diabetes patients, VDJ junctions had fewer insertions and more deletions.

The authors reverse transcribed all of the isolated RNA, so sequencing captured expressed TCRB transcripts. Data came from immunoSEQ multiplex PCR; TCRdb stores just in-frame clones and leaves some out. The table includes hundreds of thousands of clones, around a sixth detected once. CDR1 KGHSH and CDR2 LQKENI come from the germline V gene. With 4 bases removed from V and 0 bases from J, the gap between germline ends came to 4 bases. There are 14 residues in the CDR3. As concerns this clone: As yet, its antigen is unknown.

This sequence was found in a man aged 18-30 years in good health. V usage is TRBV18 and J usage is TRBJ2-6; D is unclear. The source material was naive CD4+ T cells from blood. The CDR3 loop reads CASSRVSGANVLTF. The CDR3 region has the DNA TGTGCCAGCTCACGGGTCTCTGGGGCCAACGTCCTGACTTTC.